This is a list of T cell receptor beta chains from one sample in a study of blood T cell repertoires in COVID-19. Data came from immunoSEQ multiplex PCR; TCRdb stores just in-frame clones and leaves some out. The profile shows roughly 230,000 clones, roughly four fifths of them singletons. The sample comprised PBMCs or T cells enriched from blood (not recorded which). All receptors derive from a woman aged 55-75 years who had recovered from COVID-19. CDR3s include the opening cysteine and the closing phenylalanine or tryptophan. The D gene is left open where the match is weak. Only some rows state a clone size, as once, few, many or a class for expanded clones.

>TRBV2|14|TRBJ1-5|TRBD1|NA
CASTRQGGNQPQHF
TGTGCCAGCACGAGACAGGGTGGCAATCAGCCCCAGCATTTT
>TRBV7-9|13|TRBJ1-2|NA|NA
CASSDKNRDGYTF
TGTGCCAGCAGCGATAAAAACAGGGATGGCTACACCTTC
>TRBV7-2|14|TRBJ1-1|TRBD1|NA
CASSLDRESTEAFF
TGTGCCAGCAGTTTGGACAGGGAAAGCACTGAAGCTTTCTTT
>TRBV19|17|TRBJ2-2|TRBD2|NA
CASRAGMVAGATGELFF
TGTGCCAGTAGGGCTGGGATGGTAGCGGGGGCCACCGGGGAGCTGTTTTTT
>TRBV18|15|TRBJ2-5|NA|NA
CASSLSQLSQETQYF
TGTGCCAGCTCACTTTCACAGCTATCACAAGAGACCCAGTACTTC
>TRBV7-9|16|TRBJ1-3|NA|once
CASSPDSPNSGNTIYF
TGTGCCAGCAGCCCGGACAGCCCAAACTCTGGAAACACCATATATTTT
>TRBV2|15|TRBJ1-5|TRBD1|NA
CASSDGQGLDQPQHF
TGTGCCAGCAGTGATGGACAGGGGTTGGATCAGCCCCAGCATTTT
>TRBV3-1/TRBV3-2|13|TRBJ1-1|NA|few
CASSLGGDTEAFF
TGTGCCAGCAGCCTAGGGGGGGACACTGAAGCTTTCTTT
>TRBV7-2|15|TRBJ2-7|TRBD1|NA
CASSFTGTGGREQYF
TGTGCCAGCAGCTTCACGGGGACAGGGGGCCGCGAGCAGTACTTC
>TRBV5-1|14|TRBJ2-7|TRBD1|once
CASSRGTGPYEQYF
TGCGCCAGTTCCCGCGGGACAGGGCCCTACGAGCAGTACTTC
>TRBV7-9|14|TRBJ1-1|NA|once
CASSLARGSTEAFF
TGTGCCAGCAGCTTAGCACGGGGGTCCACTGAAGCTTTCTTT
>TRBV7-9|14|TRBJ2-7|TRBD2|NA
CASSLVSGRDEQYF
TGTGCCAGCAGCTTAGTTAGCGGGAGAGACGAGCAGTACTTC
>TRBV19|16|TRBJ2-7|TRBD2|NA
CASSKGRRGDSYEQYF
TGTGCCAGTAGTAAGGGTAGGCGGGGGGACTCCTACGAGCAGTACTTC
>TRBV29-1|12|TRBJ1-2|TRBD1|few
CSVQGVSGGYTF
TGCAGCGTTCAGGGGGTTTCTGGTGGCTACACCTTC
>TRBV3-1/TRBV3-2|13|TRBJ1-1|NA|NA
CASTSTGNTEAFF
TGTGCCAGCACCTCGACAGGGAACACTGAAGCTTTCTTT
>TRBV6-1|16|TRBJ2-5|TRBD2|NA
CASSEVTSGGIKTQYF
TGTGCCAGCAGTGAAGTTACTAGCGGGGGTATTAAGACCCAGTACTTC
>TRBV13|15|TRBJ2-2|TRBD1|NA
CASSRRDRNTGELFF
TGTGCCAGCAGCCGCCGGGACAGGAACACCGGGGAGCTGTTTTTT
>TRBV3-1/TRBV3-2|15|TRBJ1-5|NA|NA
CASSLGATGNQPQHF
TGTGCCAGCAGCCTGGGGGCGACGGGCAATCAGCCCCAGCATTTT
>TRBV18|17|TRBJ2-5|TRBD2|NA
CASSPFGTAGVQETQYF
TGTGCCAGCTCACCATTTGGAACAGCGGGGGTTCAAGAGACCCAGTACTTC
>TRBV11-3|14|TRBJ2-5|NA|NA
CASSLNRASETQYF
TGTGCCAGCAGCTTAAACAGGGCATCAGAGACCCAGTACTTC
>TRBV29-1|11|TRBJ2-1|NA|NA
CSVELSPEQFF
TGCAGCGTTGAATTAAGCCCTGAGCAGTTCTTC
>TRBV7-2|13|TRBJ1-1|NA|NA
CASSLFRDTEAFF
TGTGCCAGCAGCTTATTTCGAGACACTGAAGCTTTCTTT
>TRBV5-6|14|TRBJ2-7|TRBD2|NA
CASSWGLSPYEQYF
TGTGCCAGCAGCTGGGGACTATCCCCCTACGAGCAGTACTTC
>TRBV5-1|13|TRBJ2-7|NA|NA
CASSFQGAEEQYF
TGCGCCAGCAGCTTTCAAGGAGCAGAGGAGCAGTACTTC
>TRBV18|11|TRBJ1-1|TRBD1|NA
CASSQGAEAFF
TGTGCCAGCTCCCAGGGGGCGGAAGCTTTCTTT
>TRBV12-3/TRBV12-4|10|TRBJ2-7|NA|NA
CASKGVEQYF
TGTGCCAGCAAGGGGGTCGAGCAGTACTTC
>TRBV24-1|15|TRBJ2-5|TRBD1|NA
CATSTRTGGGETQYF
TGTGCCACCAGTACCCGCACAGGGGGCGGAGAGACCCAGTACTTC
>TRBV7-9|14|TRBJ2-7|NA|NA
CASSFPSLSYEQYF
TGTGCCAGCAGCTTTCCTAGCCTCTCCTACGAGCAGTACTTC
>TRBV11-2|14|TRBJ1-2|NA|NA
CASSPWIPREGYTF
TGTGCCAGCAGCCCGTGGATCCCGAGGGAGGGCTACACCTTC
>TRBV24-1|14|TRBJ2-1|TRBD2|NA
CATSEGLGTNEQFF
TGTGCCACCAGTGAGGGACTAGGGACTAATGAGCAGTTCTTC
>TRBV5-8|15|TRBJ2-3|TRBD1|NA
CASSPRTGNTDTQYF
TGTGCCAGCAGCCCAAGGACAGGAAACACAGATACGCAGTATTTT
>TRBV5-6|14|TRBJ2-2|NA|NA
CASSGTENTGELFF
TGTGCCAGCAGCGGAACAGAGAACACCGGGGAGCTGTTTTTT
>TRBV13|15|TRBJ2-7|TRBD2|NA
CASSVKTSGRHEQYF
TGTGCCAGCAGCGTCAAGACTAGCGGGAGACACGAGCAGTACTTC
>TRBV2|14|TRBJ2-3|NA|NA
CASRNDGGTDTQYF
TGTGCCAGCAGAAACGACGGAGGCACAGATACGCAGTATTTT
>TRBV5-5|14|TRBJ1-1|NA|NA
CASSLQLAGAEAFF
TGTGCCAGCAGCTTACAACTGGCGGGGGCAGAAGCTTTCTTT
>TRBV12-3/TRBV12-4|12|TRBJ2-2|TRBD1|NA
CASSIRTGKMFF
TGTGCCAGCAGTATAAGGACAGGGAAGATGTTTTTT
>TRBV6-1|15|TRBJ2-2|TRBD2|once
CASSELGLASGELFF
TGTGCCAGCAGTGAGTTGGGACTAGCCTCCGGGGAGCTGTTTTTT
>TRBV25-1|18|TRBJ2-1|TRBD1|NA
CASSEIQPGTGGLAEQFF
TGTGCCAGCAGTGAAATACAACCCGGGACAGGGGGTCTGGCTGAGCAGTTCTTC
>TRBV19|16|TRBJ1-5|NA|NA
CASSPGKLDGNQPQHF
TGTGCCAGTAGTCCGGGGAAATTAGACGGCAATCAGCCCCAGCATTTT
>TRBV4-1|16|TRBJ1-4|NA|NA
CASSHAVGRRSEKLFF
TGCGCCAGCAGCCACGCCGTGGGGAGACGAAGTGAAAAACTGTTTTTT
>TRBV9|14|TRBJ2-7|TRBD2|few
CASSHGGSGDEQYF
TGTGCCAGCAGCCACGGAGGTAGCGGGGACGAGCAGTACTTC
>TRBV2|14|TRBJ2-5|NA|NA
CASSEVVVEETQYF
TGTGCCAGCAGTGAAGTGGTGGTTGAGGAGACCCAGTACTTC
>TRBV10-3|13|TRBJ2-5|TRBD2|NA
CATLAGTQETQYF
TGTGCCACCTTAGCGGGGACACAAGAGACCCAGTACTTC
>TRBV7-6|17|TRBJ1-3|NA|NA
CASSSRVGRGSGNTIYF
TGTGCCAGCAGCTCTCGGGTGGGGAGAGGCTCTGGAAACACCATATATTTT
>TRBV29-1|17|TRBJ2-2|NA|NA
CSVSWGRFLTNTGELFF
TGCAGCGTTAGTTGGGGGCGCTTCCTTACGAACACCGGGGAGCTGTTTTTT
>TRBV5-6|16|TRBJ1-4|NA|once
CASTVLGAATNEKLFF
TGTGCCAGCACCGTCTTGGGAGCGGCAACTAATGAAAAACTGTTTTTT
>TRBV11-2|15|TRBJ1-1|NA|NA
CASSTTPGMNTEAFF
TGTGCCAGCAGCACGACCCCAGGGATGAACACTGAAGCTTTCTTT
>TRBV5-1|17|TRBJ2-2|TRBD2|NA
CASSLASGRTNTGELFF
TGCGCCAGCAGCTTGGCTAGCGGGAGAACGAACACCGGGGAGCTGTTTTTT
>TRBV5-1|13|TRBJ2-7|NA|NA
CASSGAAADEQYF
TGCGCCAGCAGCGGGGCGGCAGCCGACGAGCAGTACTTC
>TRBV16|14|TRBJ1-5|NA|NA
CASSQLSGRPPQHF
TGTGCCAGCAGCCAATTGTCAGGCAGGCCGCCCCAGCATTTT
>TRBV2|12|TRBJ2-7|NA|NA
CASSQDSYEQYF
TGTGCCAGCAGTCAGGACAGCTACGAGCAGTACTTC
>TRBV13|17|TRBJ2-5|TRBD1|once
CASSSRQGGLYQETQYF
TGTGCCAGCAGCTCCAGACAGGGGGGGCTGTACCAAGAGACCCAGTACTTC
>TRBV6-5|15|TRBJ2-2|NA|NA
CASSYLITNTGELFF
TGTGCCAGCAGTTACCTTATAACGAACACCGGGGAGCTGTTTTTT